The 29 T cell receptor beta chains presented below share a single source sample, sequenced in a study of blood T cells in healthy people across ages. Next came a second PCR, run for about 7 to 12 cycles, which used a sample-barcoded 5' primer along with a J-beta primer mix. TCRdb itself ran the 5' RACE reads through MiXCR, one entry per CDR3 protein. The data contain some 640,000 distinct CDR3 sequences, about half of them singletons. Sequencing used blood. The receptors were sampled from an older woman in good health.

The chain combines TRBV29-1 with TRBJ2-7; 9 nucleotides agree with TRBD1. Germline V gene lookup returns CDR1 SQVTM and CDR2 ANQGSEA. With V trimmed by 7 bases and J by 6 bases, 7 bases remained unmatched. This CDR3 has 12 amino acids. In DNA, the CDR3 is TGCAGCGCCGGGGACAGGGTTGGCGAGCAGTACTTC. Translated, it gives CSAGDRVGEQYF.

The chain has TRBV12-3 or TRBV12-4 and TRBJ1-4; D may be TRBD1 (6 bases). V shed 3 bases and J shed 10 bases, with 9 bases lying between them. The CDR3 extends over 12 amino acids. The CDR3 protein is CASSFLGGKLFF. The CDR3 DNA reads as TGTGCCAGCAGTTTCTTAGGGGGAAAACTGTTTTTT.

The V gene is TRBV9, the J gene TRBJ1-1, with unresolved D. Trimming stripped 0 bases from V and 4 bases from J, with 7 bases between. CDR1 is SGDLS and CDR2 is YYNGEE in the germline V gene. The CDR3 is 13 residues long. The CDR3 reads CASSVGGATEAFF. CDR3 DNA sequence: TGTGCCAGCAGCGTAGGAGGCGCCACTGAAGCTTTCTTT.

This clonotype was seen once. Here the CDR3 DNA reads TGTGCCAGCAGTGCGAATTATGAAAAACTGTTTTTT. Amino acid sequence: CASSANYEKLFF. V gene TRBV27 combines with J gene TRBJ1-4, with D hard to call. CDR1 and CDR2 from the germline V gene are MNHEY and SMNVEV (reference sequence). The V and J ends lost 5 bases and 6 bases respectively, with 7 bases between them. The CDR3 sequence is 12 residues long.

The chain couples TRBV27 to TRBJ1-1; D is possibly TRBD1 (6 bases). Germline loops: CDR1 MNHEY, CDR2 SMNVEV (reference sequence). The V gene lost 4 bases and the J gene lost 3 bases, with 12 bases spanning the gap. This CDR3 region has 14 residues. The CDR3 is CASSSTGWDTEAFF. In DNA form, the CDR3 reads TGTGCCAGCAGTTCGACAGGTTGGGACACTGAAGCTTTCTTT.

This clonotype was observed a few times. The V and J genes are TRBV7-2 and TRBJ1-1; D remains ambiguous. The germline CDR1 and CDR2 sequences are SGHTA and FQGNSA. CDR3 length: 13 amino acids. Trimming left V 3 bases short and J 0 bases short, with 5 bases between. In DNA, the CDR3 is TGTGCCAGCAGCTTCCGGATGAACACTGAAGCTTTCTTT. This encodes CASSFRMNTEAFF.

This chain joins TRBV11-2 and TRBJ2-7, with D perhaps TRBD2 (6 bases). The CDR3 runs 15 residues. V dropped 4 bases and J dropped 7 bases, with 20 bases sitting between them. In germline, CDR1 is SGHAT, CDR2 FQNNGV. The CDR3 region has the DNA TGTGCCAGCAGCTCCGGAGGGTGGAGGGCTGAGGAGCAGTACTTC. It is translated as CASSSGGWRAEEQYF. Full variable domain (missing parts from reference TRBV11-2 and TRBJ2-7): EAGVAQSPRYKIIEKRQSVAFWCNPISGHATLYWYQQILGQGPKLLIQFQNNGVVDDSQLPKDRFSAERLKGVDSTLKIQPAKLEDSAVYLCASSSGGWRAEEQYFGPGTRLTVT.

The chain links TRBV6-2 or TRBV6-3 to TRBJ2-5; 7 bases map to TRBD2. Germline trimming cut 4 bases from V and 6 bases from J; bases unmatched to any gene: 5. From germline, CDR1 is MNHEY and CDR2 SVGEGT. The CDR3 has 13 residues. CDR3 in amino acids: CASSFPAGKTQYF. The CDR3 region has the DNA TGTGCCAGCAGTTTCCCAGCGGGAAAGACCCAGTACTTC.

V gene TRBV20-1 combines with J gene TRBJ2-6, with a tentative D call TRBD1 (5 bases). The CDR3 is made up of 14 amino acids. The V gene's germline CDR1 is DFQATT and CDR2 SNEGSKA (reference sequence). V dropped 7 bases and J dropped 1 base, with 11 bases sitting between them. The CDR3 loop is CSGSQGSGANVLTF. The CDR3 bases are TGCAGTGGAAGTCAGGGATCTGGGGCCAACGTCCTGACTTTC.

The V call is TRBV12-3 or TRBV12-4, the J call TRBJ1-5; weak D call: TRBD1 (6 bases). V lost 6 bases and J 4 bases, leaving 16 bases between the germline ends. This CDR3 spans 15 amino acids. The CDR3 DNA follows: TGTGCCAGCAGCCAGGGGCAGGGCTATAATCAGCCCCAGCATTTT. This encodes CASSQGQGYNQPQHF.

This clonotype was seen at least ten times. This chain connects TRBV29-1 to TRBJ1-1, with TRBD1 as a possible D gene (6 bases). Germline CDR1 SQVTM, CDR2 ANQGSEA. V gave up 4 bases and J gave up 4 bases, with 10 bases separating them. This CDR3 is built from 12 residues. CDR3 amino acids: CSVVGRGTEAFF. In nucleotides, the CDR3 is TGCAGCGTTGTCGGCAGGGGCACTGAAGCTTTCTTT.

The chain recombines TRBV2 with TRBJ2-3; D is possibly TRBD2 (6 bases). Trimming removed 4 bases from V and 8 bases from J, with 16 bases in between. Germline V gene lookup returns CDR1 SNHLY and CDR2 FYNNEI. CDR3 length: 14 residues. In DNA form, the CDR3 reads TGTGCCAGCAGTGTTGAAGGTTTGGGGGGTACGCAGTATTTT. It translates to CASSVEGLGGTQYF.

This rearrangement joins TRBV10-3 to TRBJ2-1; D gene uncertain. CDR1 is ENHRY, CDR2 SYGVKD, per germline. The CDR3 contains 15 residues. Trimming shortened V by 0 bases and J by 5 bases, and 11 bases separated the two germline ends. CDR3 protein: CAISESRLVNNEQFF. The CDR3, as DNA: TGTGCCATCAGTGAGTCGAGACTTGTCAACAATGAGCAGTTCTTC.

This clonotype was observed a few times. The rearrangement links TRBV28 to TRBJ1-5, with no clear D. Deletions cut 4 bases from V and 8 bases from J, with 15 bases between. Germline V lookup: CDR1 MDHEN, CDR2 SYDVKM. CDR3 length: 14 amino acids. CDR3 coding DNA: TGTGCCAGCAGTTCCAGGTTCCAATTGGAGCCCCAGCATTTT. Protein sequence: CASSSRFQLEPQHF.

The chain couples TRBV7-3 to TRBJ1-1, with unresolved D. The germline gives CDR1 SGHTA, CDR2 FQGTGA. V was cut by 5 bases and J by 0 bases, with 4 bases left in between. The CDR3 runs to 12 residues. CDR3 loop: CASSAMNTEAFF. DNA of the CDR3: TGTGCCAGCAGCGCAATGAACACTGAAGCTTTCTTT.

This clonotype has just a few counts. The V and J genes are TRBV20-1 and TRBJ2-7; D uncertain. Germline V gene data show CDR1 as DFQATT and CDR2 as SNEGSKA (reference sequence). The V and J ends lost 2 bases and 0 bases respectively, with 8 bases between them. There are 13 residues in the CDR3. CDR3 sequence (DNA): TGCAGTGCTAGACTGTCAAACTCCTACGAGCAGTACTTC. Amino acids: CSARLSNSYEQYF.

V is TRBV25-1 and J is TRBJ2-5, with D perhaps TRBD1 (6 bases). CDR1 is MGHDK and CDR2 is SYGVNS in the germline V gene. V was pared by 3 bases and J by 5 bases, with 13 bases between. This CDR3 has 14 residues. The CDR3 region has the DNA TGTGCCAGCAGTGATGGACAGCCGGGGGAGACCCAGTACTTC. Protein sequence: CASSDGQPGETQYF.

This clonotype was observed a handful of times. The chain uses TRBV7-2 and TRBJ2-3, with 8 bases matching TRBD2. Trimming took 5 bases from V and 0 from J; bases not matched to a gene: 10. CDR3 length: 17 residues. From germline, CDR1 is SGHTA and CDR2 FQGNSA. CDR3 nucleotide sequence: TGTGCCAGCAGCCCAGAACTAGCGGCCCTTAGCACAGATACGCAGTATTTT. This encodes CASSPELAALSTDTQYF.

The chain employs TRBV28 and TRBJ2-5; 9 bases map to TRBD1. The DNA end is more similar to TRBJ2-7, so the J call may be wrong. CDR1 and CDR2 (germline): MDHEN, SYDVKM. The CDR3 has 14 amino acids. The CDR3 sequence: CASTIDRGGDEQYF. The CDR3 nucleotides are TGTGCCAGCACCATCGACAGGGGGGGCGACGAGCAGTACTTC.

This clonotype was found a few times. The chain has TRBV29-1 and TRBJ2-3; D could derive from TRBD1 or TRBD2 (5 bases each). V lost 3 bases, J lost 1 base, and 11 bases lay in between. The CDR3 sequence is 14 residues long. CDR1 is SQVTM, CDR2 ANQGSEA, per germline. CDR3 in amino acids: CSVEKGRGTDTQYF. The CDR3 DNA sequence: TGCAGCGTTGAGAAGGGACGAGGCACAGATACGCAGTATTTT.

This chain links TRBV28 with TRBJ2-1; 10 bases line up with TRBD2. With V trimmed by 5 bases and J by 0 bases, 13 bases remained unmatched. CDR1 MDHEN and CDR2 SYDVKM come from the germline V gene. This CDR3 is 19 amino acids long. The CDR3 reads CASSPRLAGGGSSYNEQFF. Here the CDR3 DNA reads TGTGCCAGCAGTCCTAGACTAGCGGGTGGTGGGAGCTCCTACAATGAGCAGTTCTTC.

Comments on this clonotype: One end of the junction is discordant with germline, which a read error may explain. CDR3 coding DNA: TGTGCCAGCAGTGCGGGGTCCACAGGTACGCAGTATTTT. Translation gives CASSAGSTGTQYF. V gene TRBV5-4 combines with J gene TRBJ2-3; possibly TRBD2 for D (6 bases). Per germline, CDR1 SGHNT and CDR2 YYREEE (reference sequence). CDR3 size: 13 residues. The full variable domain, rest sourced from reference TRBV5-4 and TRBJ2-3, is ETGVTQSPTHLIKTRGQQVTLRCSSQSGHNTVSWYQQALGQGPQFIFQYYREEENGRGNFPPRFSGLQFPNYSSELNVNALELDDSALYLCASSAGSTGTQYFGPGTRLTVL.

The chain employs TRBV4-2 and TRBJ2-4; D might be TRBD2 (5 bases). V was pared by 4 bases and J by 0 bases, with 16 bases between. This CDR3 is built from 17 residues. The germline V gene encodes CDR1 LGHNA and CDR2 YNFKEQ. CDR3 DNA sequence: TGTGCCAGCAGCCCAACAAGGAGGACGGAAGCCAAAAACATTCAGTACTTC. As protein: CASSPTRRTEAKNIQYF.

This clonotype was recorded a few times. This could be a read error, since a much larger clone is one nucleotide away. The rearrangement uses TRBV7-9 and TRBJ2-7, with 8 positions matching TRBD2. CDR1 SEHNR and CDR2 FQNEAQ come from the germline V gene (reference sequence). Losses at the gene ends were 5 bases for V and 7 bases for J; bases not matched to a gene: 10. This CDR3 spans 14 amino acids. The CDR3 loop is CASSKSGSSHEQYF. The CDR3 DNA sequence: TGTGCCAGCAGCAAGAGCGGGAGTTCGCATGAGCAGTACTTC.

This clonotype was seen a single time. This chain connects TRBV6-5 to TRBJ2-7; D perhaps matches TRBD2 (6 bases). Germline V gives CDR1 MNHEY, CDR2 SVGAGI. The ends were cut back, 4 bases at V and 3 bases at J, with 16 bases in the middle. The CDR3 totals 15 residues. CDR3 residues: CASSSRDGGVYEQYF. CDR3 DNA sequence: TGTGCCAGCAGTTCCCGGGACGGGGGTGTCTACGAGCAGTACTTC.

The rearrangement uses TRBV2 and TRBJ1-6; D may be TRBD1 (5 bases). The CDR3 is 16 residues long. The ends were cut back, 6 bases at V and 6 bases at J, with 18 bases in the middle. Per germline, CDR1 SNHLY and CDR2 FYNNEI. CDR3 region: CASSISGPGLNSPLHF. The CDR3 nucleotides read TGTGCCAGCAGCATATCCGGCCCGGGGCTTAATTCACCCCTCCACTTT.

V and J are TRBV20-1 and TRBJ2-1; 12 nucleotides line up with TRBD2. The CDR3 totals 14 residues. CDR1 and CDR2 (germline): DFQATT, SNEGSKA (reference sequence). Germline trimming cut 1 base from V and 10 bases from J; bases unmatched to any gene: 5. The CDR3: CSARGPGTSGEQFF. The CDR3 DNA follows: TGCAGTGCTAGAGGCCCCGGGACTAGCGGGGAGCAGTTCTTC.

Concerning this clonotype itself: A much larger clone differs from this one at a single base, so this may be a read error. V and J are TRBV7-2 and TRBJ1-2; TRBD1 matches at 10 bases. The CDR3 runs to 17 residues. Germline V gene sequence: CDR1 SGHTA, CDR2 FQGNSA. CDR3 protein: CVSSYGQGDRVGYGYTF. Written as DNA, the CDR3 is TGTGTCAGCAGCTATGGACAGGGGGATCGAGTTGGCTATGGCTACACCTTC.

The chain combines TRBV5-6 with TRBJ2-7, with D tentatively TRBD1 or TRBD2 (5 bases each). Trimming left V 0 bases short and J 0 bases short, with 10 bases between. Germline-derived CDR1 and CDR2 are SGHDT and YYEEEE. This CDR3 spans 15 amino acids. The CDR3 sequence: CASSLVAGTSYEQYF. The CDR3 region has the DNA TGTGCCAGCAGCTTGGTAGCAGGGACCTCCTACGAGCAGTACTTC.